Listed below are T cell receptor beta chains from one sample, sequenced in a study of cytomegalovirus exposure and HLA in healthy donors. Method: immunoSEQ multiplex PCR; TCRdb's copy keeps in-frame clones and lacks some. This sample yields around 200,000 clones, of which 75% to 80% are seen a single time; around 2% belongs to the top ten. Source material: PBMCs. These receptors all come from a man in his late teens or twenties in good health and CMV-seronegative. Each CDR3 is given without its conserved first and last residue. The order of the fields is V gene, J gene, D gene, CDR3 protein. The D gene is left open where the match is weak.

V gene: TRBV7-8
J gene: TRBJ2-3
D gene: TRBD2
CDR3 protein: ASSFRTSGEIHTDTQY

V gene: TRBV9
J gene: TRBJ2-5
D gene: TRBD2
CDR3 protein: ASSVGTAGVQETQY

V gene: TRBV11-2
J gene: TRBJ2-7
D gene: TRBD2
CDR3 protein: ASSYLGELAAENSYEQY

V gene: TRBV7-9
J gene: TRBJ1-1
D gene: NA
CDR3 protein: ASSLERGNTEAF

V gene: TRBV4-3
J gene: TRBJ1-3
D gene: TRBD1
CDR3 protein: ASSPGAGTGILDSGNTIY

V gene: TRBV2
J gene: TRBJ1-1
D gene: NA
CDR3 protein: ASSVRSGANTEAF

V gene: TRBV18
J gene: TRBJ2-3
D gene: NA
CDR3 protein: ASSPPEGVQDTQY

V gene: TRBV5-4
J gene: TRBJ2-5
D gene: NA
CDR3 protein: ASSSDPQGRETQY

V gene: TRBV7-2
J gene: TRBJ2-5
D gene: NA
CDR3 protein: ASNLGGGPAQETQY

V gene: TRBV19
J gene: TRBJ1-1
D gene: NA
CDR3 protein: ASYGGMGMNTEAF

V gene: TRBV18
J gene: TRBJ2-5
D gene: TRBD1
CDR3 protein: ASSPDRVSETQY

V gene: TRBV30
J gene: TRBJ1-2
D gene: TRBD1
CDR3 protein: AWSVRGTGGYT

V gene: TRBV7-8
J gene: TRBJ2-2
D gene: TRBD2
CDR3 protein: ASSLAREAGELF

V gene: TRBV7-9
J gene: TRBJ1-1
D gene: TRBD1
CDR3 protein: ASSGQGGNTEAF

V gene: TRBV6-1
J gene: TRBJ1-2
D gene: NA
CDR3 protein: ASSLRDRADGYT

V gene: TRBV15
J gene: TRBJ2-7
D gene: NA
CDR3 protein: ATSGETASYEQY

V gene: TRBV28
J gene: TRBJ1-5
D gene: TRBD1
CDR3 protein: ASRQGSNQPQH

V gene: TRBV7-9
J gene: TRBJ2-3
D gene: NA
CDR3 protein: ASSLAGADTQY

V gene: TRBV5-1
J gene: TRBJ2-5
D gene: NA
CDR3 protein: ASFRSGQETQY

V gene: TRBV29-1
J gene: TRBJ2-2
D gene: NA
CDR3 protein: SVLAGPTPNTGELF

V gene: TRBV4-1
J gene: TRBJ2-1
D gene: NA
CDR3 protein: ASSQPLVDEQF

V gene: TRBV5-1
J gene: TRBJ1-2
D gene: NA
CDR3 protein: ASSWRGEDGYT

V gene: TRBV28
J gene: TRBJ2-7
D gene: TRBD1
CDR3 protein: ASSLRDSYEQY

V gene: TRBV7-8
J gene: TRBJ1-2
D gene: TRBD1
CDR3 protein: ASSLSRTGGGYT

V gene: TRBV7-2
J gene: TRBJ1-6
D gene: NA
CDR3 protein: ASSLDPGVGNSPLH

V gene: TRBV2
J gene: TRBJ2-5
D gene: TRBD2
CDR3 protein: ASSENLLAGAETQY

V gene: TRBV5-5
J gene: TRBJ2-7
D gene: TRBD2
CDR3 protein: ASSPFTSGGWEQY

V gene: TRBV19
J gene: TRBJ2-5
D gene: NA
CDR3 protein: ASSISGGQETQY

V gene: TRBV28
J gene: TRBJ1-1
D gene: NA
CDR3 protein: ASSSYGGETTEAF

V gene: TRBV11-2
J gene: TRBJ1-2
D gene: NA
CDR3 protein: ASSLGYAGNYGYT

V gene: TRBV5-5
J gene: TRBJ2-1
D gene: NA
CDR3 protein: ASSQERAEQF

V gene: TRBV19
J gene: TRBJ2-5
D gene: TRBD2
CDR3 protein: ASSPSGRWEKETQY

V gene: TRBV5-6
J gene: TRBJ2-3
D gene: NA
CDR3 protein: ASSLVAGGTDTQY

V gene: TRBV5-6
J gene: TRBJ2-1
D gene: TRBD1
CDR3 protein: ASSLWGQGFHNEQF

V gene: TRBV2
J gene: TRBJ2-3
D gene: NA
CDR3 protein: ASSVEPDTQY

V gene: TRBV19
J gene: TRBJ2-1
D gene: TRBD2
CDR3 protein: ASSRGLAGGIEQF

V gene: TRBV9
J gene: TRBJ2-1
D gene: NA
CDR3 protein: ASSVADEQF

V gene: TRBV7-3
J gene: TRBJ2-6
D gene: TRBD2
CDR3 protein: ASRSGSPGANVLT

V gene: TRBV5-1
J gene: TRBJ1-1
D gene: TRBD1
CDR3 protein: ASSAGQGMLHSEAF

V gene: TRBV28
J gene: TRBJ1-5
D gene: NA
CDR3 protein: ASSGGLGRYSNQPQH

V gene: TRBV5-8
J gene: TRBJ1-1
D gene: NA
CDR3 protein: ASSLGSRGYTEAF

V gene: TRBV7-2
J gene: TRBJ2-2
D gene: NA
CDR3 protein: ASSYAGTSNTGELF

V gene: TRBV10-3
J gene: TRBJ1-5
D gene: TRBD1
CDR3 protein: AISEGQGGGQPQH

V gene: TRBV4-2
J gene: TRBJ2-2
D gene: NA
CDR3 protein: ASSIRDTGTGELF

V gene: TRBV6-1
J gene: TRBJ1-5
D gene: NA
CDR3 protein: ASRLQGYPRPQH

V gene: TRBV11-1
J gene: TRBJ2-2
D gene: NA
CDR3 protein: ASSPGLSGELF

V gene: TRBV6-4
J gene: TRBJ2-5
D gene: TRBD1
CDR3 protein: ASSATGTGETQY

V gene: TRBV18
J gene: TRBJ2-3
D gene: NA
CDR3 protein: ASSPGGSDTQY

V gene: TRBV5-4
J gene: TRBJ2-5
D gene: TRBD1
CDR3 protein: ASRSDRRQQTQY

V gene: TRBV11-2
J gene: TRBJ1-3
D gene: NA
CDR3 protein: ASSLVGSLAGNTIY

V gene: TRBV19
J gene: TRBJ1-4
D gene: NA
CDR3 protein: ASSISGSGVDEKLF

V gene: TRBV29-1
J gene: TRBJ2-1
D gene: NA
CDR3 protein: SAFQQIRGNEQF